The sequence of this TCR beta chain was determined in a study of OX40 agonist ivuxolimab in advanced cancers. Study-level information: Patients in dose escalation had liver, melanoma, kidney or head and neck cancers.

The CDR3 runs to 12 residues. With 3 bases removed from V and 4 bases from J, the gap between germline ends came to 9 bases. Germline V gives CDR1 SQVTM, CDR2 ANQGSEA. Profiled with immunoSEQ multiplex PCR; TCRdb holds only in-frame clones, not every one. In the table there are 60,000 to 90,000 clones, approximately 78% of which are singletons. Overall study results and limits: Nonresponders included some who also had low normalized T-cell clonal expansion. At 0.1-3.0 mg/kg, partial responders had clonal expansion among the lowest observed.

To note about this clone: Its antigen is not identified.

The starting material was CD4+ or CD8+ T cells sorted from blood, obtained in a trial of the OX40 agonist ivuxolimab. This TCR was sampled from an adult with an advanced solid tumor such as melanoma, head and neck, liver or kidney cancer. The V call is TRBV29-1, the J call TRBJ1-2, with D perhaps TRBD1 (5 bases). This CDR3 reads CSVDRQTYGYTF. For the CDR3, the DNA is TGCAGCGTTGATCGACAGACCTATGGCTACACCTTC.